The 29 T cell receptor beta chains in this list originate from one sample, sequenced in a study of blood T cell repertoires in COVID-19 (TCRdb year 2020). Library preparation was by the immunoSEQ multiplex PCR assay. Drawn from immuneACCESS, this table holds only the in-frame rearrangements with V and J called that TCRdb kept. Clones are partly lost; checked studies trace under half to an unresolved V gene and leave the rest unexplained. Within this sample are about 210,000 clones, with around 90% of them counted one time only. The ten biggest clones cover over 1.5% of the sample. Sequenced sample: peripheral blood. These receptors were taken from a man aged 65 to 85 with acute or convalescent COVID-19.

The chain links TRBV19 to TRBJ1-2; TRBD1 aligns across 12 bases. CDR1 and CDR2 (germline): LNHDA, SQIVND (reference sequence). CDR3 length equals 15 residues. The J segment lost 7 bases and the V segment lost 6 bases, leaving 9 bases of the junction unmatched. CDR3 DNA sequence: TGTGCCAGTAGCGATAAAGGGACAGGGGGCTTTGGCTACACCTTC. This encodes CASSDKGTGGFGYTF.

The chain carries TRBV5-1 and TRBJ2-1, with TRBD1 matching over 11 bases. The length of the CDR3 is 15 residues. Germline trimming cut 2 bases from V and 9 bases from J; bases unmatched to any gene: 7. Germline assignment: CDR1 SGHRS and CDR2 YFSETQ. The DNA of the CDR3 is TGCGCCAGCAGCTTAACCGGGACAGGGGGGTTTGAGCAGTTCTTC. It yields the protein CASSLTGTGGFEQFF.

The genes are TRBV7-9 and TRBJ1-1, with D unclear. Trimming cost V 7 bases and J 1 base, with 10 bases left between them. Per germline, CDR1 SEHNR and CDR2 FQNEAQ (reference sequence). This CDR3 has 13 residues. CDR3 region: CASTLVGNTEAFF. The CDR3 bases are TGTGCCAGCACCCTAGTGGGGAACACTGAAGCTTTCTTT.

This chain uses TRBV30 with TRBJ1-4; 7 bases align to TRBD1. Germline V gene sequence: CDR1 GTSNPN, CDR2 SVGIG (reference sequence). The CDR3 is 15 amino acids. J gave up 3 bases and V 2 bases, and 6 bases lay outside the gene matches. The CDR3 protein is CAWSRKGAPNEKLFF. In nucleotides, the CDR3 is TGTGCCTGGAGTAGAAAGGGGGCCCCTAATGAAAAACTGTTTTTT.

The chain recombines TRBV18 with TRBJ1-4, with unresolved D. The CDR3 length is 14 residues. Trimming removed 1 base at V and 15 bases at J, with 18 bases between. Germline V gene data show CDR1 as KGHSH and CDR2 as LQKENI. The CDR3 sequence: CASSPRSGGLAVFF. CDR3 coding DNA: TGTGCCAGCTCACCACGAAGCGGAGGTCTAGCGGTGTTTTTT.

The chain carries TRBV10-3 and TRBJ2-7, with D possibly TRBD2 on 5 matching bases. V dropped 6 bases and J dropped 7 bases, with 10 bases sitting between them. CDR3 length: 11 residues. CDR1 is ENHRY, CDR2 SYGVKD, per germline. The CDR3 DNA reads TGTGCCATCAGCTCCCCGGGGGAGCAGTACTTC. This translates into CAISSPGEQYF.

The chain employs TRBV19 and TRBJ2-6; 8 nucleotides match TRBD2. The CDR3 has 18 residues. Trimming removed 6 bases from V and 0 bases from J; junction bases left unmatched: 10. Germline V gene data show CDR1 as LNHDA and CDR2 as SQIVND (reference sequence). The CDR3 loop is CASRSGGNYGSGANVLTF. CDR3 sequence (DNA): TGTGCCAGTAGGAGCGGGGGTAACTACGGCTCTGGGGCCAACGTCCTGACTTTC.

This chain connects TRBV18 to TRBJ1-2; 7 bases fit TRBD1. V lost 2 bases, J lost 4 bases, and 4 bases stayed unmatched. The CDR3 sequence is 14 residues long. Germline CDR1 and CDR2: KGHSH and LQKENI. The CDR3 DNA follows: TGTGCCAGCTCACCAGAGGGGGCGAGCTATGGCTACACCTTC. This encodes CASSPEGASYGYTF.

CDR3 protein: CASSLAGLEQGEQYF. CDR3 nucleotides: TGCGCCAGCAGCTTGGCGGGACTAGAGCAGGGTGAGCAGTACTTC. V gene TRBV5-1 combines with J gene TRBJ2-7; TRBD2 matches at 8 bases. J was trimmed by 7 bases and V by 0 bases; bases with no gene match: 9. Germline-derived CDR1 and CDR2 are SGHRS and YFSETQ. The length of the CDR3 is 15 residues.

The V call is TRBV10-3, the J call TRBJ2-1; 12 bases line up with TRBD2. In germline, CDR1 is ENHRY, CDR2 SYGVKD. The CDR3 has 15 residues. Unmatched junction bases numbered 1, after V lost 0 bases and J lost 7 bases. The CDR3 nucleotides are TGTGCCATCAGTGAGTCGACTAGCGGGAGTAATGAGCAGTTCTTC. This sequence encodes CAISESTSGSNEQFF.

CDR3 DNA: TGTGCCAGTAGTGAGCAGGCCTCCTACGAGCAGTACTTC. Translation: CASSEQASYEQYF. The rearrangement joins TRBV19 to TRBJ2-7; no reliable D call. Trimming took off 5 bases at V and 0 bases at J, with 8 bases between the two ends. The CDR3 totals 13 residues. CDR1 LNHDA and CDR2 SQIVND come from the germline V gene (reference sequence). Filled out from reference TRBV19 and TRBJ2-7, the complete variable domain reads DGGITQSPKYLFRKEGQNVTLSCEQNLNHDAMYWYRQDPGQGLRLIYYSQIVNDFQKGDIAEGYSVSREKKESFPLTVTSAQKNPTAFYLCASSEQASYEQYFGPGTRLTVT.

This chain's CDR3 is CASSLIGRTSVSYNEQFF. Written as DNA, the CDR3 is TGTGCCAGCAGCTTAATCGGTAGGACTAGCGTTTCCTACAATGAGCAGTTCTTC. This rearrangement joins TRBV7-3 to TRBJ2-1, with 9 bases aligning to TRBD2. With 1 base clipped from V and 1 base from J, the junction kept 8 bases outside the gene matches. The CDR3 is 18 residues long. Per the germline V gene, CDR1 is SGHTA and CDR2 is FQGTGA.

The chain carries TRBV27 and TRBJ1-2, with TRBD1 identical over 8 bases. After removal of 2 bases from V and 11 bases from J, the junction contained 10 bases not matched to a gene. This CDR3 has 14 residues. Germline CDR1 MNHEY, CDR2 SMNVEV (reference sequence). CDR3 DNA: TGTGCCAGCAGTTTAAGAGGACAGGGCAGGCCGTACACCTTC. Translated, it gives CASSLRGQGRPYTF.

V is TRBV10-3 and J is TRBJ2-7; 7 nucleotides match TRBD2. Germline V CDR1 and CDR2: ENHRY, SYGVKD. With V trimmed by 6 bases and J by 1 base, 6 bases remained unmatched. The CDR3 contains 14 residues. As DNA, the CDR3 is TGTGCCATCAGGTCCACTAGCGTGTCCTACGAGCAGTACTTC. Amino acid sequence: CAIRSTSVSYEQYF.

V usage is TRBV6-2 or TRBV6-3 and J usage is TRBJ2-1; D not resolved. Germline loops: CDR1 MNHEY, CDR2 SVGEGT. This CDR3 region has 13 residues. V was trimmed by 3 bases and J by 8 bases, leaving 11 bases between them. CDR3 sequence (DNA): TGTGCCAGCAGTTATTTTTCCCGGTATGAGCAGTTCTTC. This encodes CASSYFSRYEQFF.

V usage is TRBV10-1 and J usage is TRBJ1-1; D is unresolved. Germline CDR1 reads WNHNN; CDR2 reads SYGVQD (reference sequence). The CDR3 is made up of 14 amino acids. The ends were cut back, 7 bases at V and 1 base at J, with 13 bases in the middle. CDR3 bases: TGCGCCAGCAATAAGACACCATCGAACACTGAAGCTTTCTTT. Translated: CASNKTPSNTEAFF.

V and J are TRBV24-1 and TRBJ2-1, with TRBD1 matching over 8 bases. V shed 3 bases, J shed 2 bases, and the junction held 5 bases outside the gene matches. This CDR3 is built from 16 residues. The V gene's germline CDR1 is KGHDR and CDR2 SFDVKD. CDR3 coding DNA: TGTGCCACCAGTGATCAATCAGGGGGCGCCTACAATGAGCAGTTCTTC. Amino acid sequence: CATSDQSGGAYNEQFF.

The J gene is TRBJ2-7, the V gene TRBV11-3; perhaps TRBD1 as D (6 bases). With 0 bases removed from V and 3 bases from J, the gap between germline ends came to 12 bases. This CDR3 has 15 residues. The germline V gene has CDR1 SGHNT and CDR2 YENEEA. This CDR3 is CASSLDHRGIYEQYF. CDR3 DNA: TGTGCCAGCAGCTTAGATCATAGGGGGATCTACGAGCAGTACTTC. Based on the CDR3 plus reference TRBV11-3 and TRBJ2-7, the full variable domain is EAGVVQSPRYKIIEKKQPVAFWCNPISGHNTLYWYLQNLGQGPELLIRYENEEAVDDSQLPKDRFSAERLKGVDSTLKIQPAELGDSAVYLCASSLDHRGIYEQYFGPGTRLTVT.

This chain links TRBV29-1 with TRBJ2-3; tentatively, D is TRBD2 (6 bases). Trimming removed 1 base at V and 4 bases at J, with 9 bases between. From germline, CDR1 is SQVTM and CDR2 ANQGSEA. This CDR3 spans 13 amino acids. CDR3 sequence (DNA): TGCAGCGTTGAAGGCGGGAACGCAGATACGCAGTATTTT. Translated, it gives CSVEGGNADTQYF.

The chain has TRBV5-1 and TRBJ2-2, with D hard to call. Trimming removed 1 base from V and 0 bases from J, with 7 bases in between. The CDR3 runs to 15 residues. Germline lookup yields CDR1 SGHRS and CDR2 YFSETQ. Here the CDR3 reads CASSLQLSNTGELFF. The CDR3 nucleotides are TGCGCCAGCAGCTTGCAACTTTCGAACACCGGGGAGCTGTTTTTT.

A note on this clone: The sample carries other DNA sequences with the same CDR3. The rearrangement links TRBV5-4 to TRBJ2-2; TRBD1 matches at 7 bases. CDR3 length equals 15 residues. Germline trimming cut 4 bases from V and 1 base from J; bases unmatched to any gene: 4. Germline CDR1 reads SGHNT; CDR2 reads YYREEE (reference sequence). CDR3 in DNA: TGTGCCAGCAGCCCTAGACAGGGGAACACCGGGGAGCTGTTTTTT. Residues: CASSPRQGNTGELFF.

The chain couples TRBV27 to TRBJ2-7, with TRBD2 matching 9 bases. Losses at the gene ends were 7 bases for V and 2 bases for J; bases not matched to a gene: 9. The V gene's germline CDR1 is MNHEY and CDR2 SMNVEV (reference sequence). The CDR3 consists of 15 residues. The CDR3 DNA follows: TGTGCCAGCACCCTTCGGGGACTAGCAACCTACGAGCAGTACTTC. Translation gives CASTLRGLATYEQYF.

The J gene is TRBJ1-2, the V gene TRBV7-2, with no clear D. Trimming stripped 1 base from V and 5 bases from J, with 5 bases between. Germline V gene data show CDR1 as SGHTA and CDR2 as FQGNSA. The CDR3 is 12 amino acids. Here the CDR3 DNA reads TGTGCCAGCAGCTTAGTCCAATATGGCTACACCTTC. Translated, it gives CASSLVQYGYTF.

The genes are TRBV12-5 and TRBJ2-3; 9 bases line up with TRBD1. V was pared by 3 bases and J by 4 bases, with 2 bases of the junction left unmatched. The V gene's germline CDR1 is LGHNT and CDR2 FRNRAP. This CDR3 comprises 14 residues. The CDR3 nucleotides are TGTGCTAGTGGTTTAGGACAGGGGTCAGATACGCAGTATTTT. It specifies CASGLGQGSDTQYF. The complete variable domain, with remaining parts taken from reference TRBV12-5 and TRBJ2-3, reads DARVTQTPRHKVTEMGQEVTMRCQPILGHNTVFWYRQTMMQGLELLAYFRNRAPLDDSGMPKDRFSAEMPDATLATLKIQPSEPRDSAVYFCASGLGQGSDTQYFGPGTRLTVL.

This chain uses TRBV6-5 with TRBJ2-3; D is perhaps TRBD1 (5 bases). The CDR3 has 14 residues. V dropped 7 bases and J dropped 6 bases, with 17 bases sitting between them. From germline, CDR1 is MNHEY and CDR2 SVGAGI. In DNA, the CDR3 is TGTGCCAGCACCAAACCGGACAATTTCGATACGCAGTATTTT. It encodes CASTKPDNFDTQYF.

The chain employs TRBV6-6 and TRBJ2-7; 8 nucleotides agree with TRBD1. The germline gives CDR1 MNHNY, CDR2 SVGAGI (reference sequence). J lost 6 bases, V lost 2 bases, and 6 bases had no gene match. The CDR3 is 14 residues long. CDR3 nucleotide sequence: TGTGCCAGCAGTTACGGCCAGGGGGCAGGCGAGCAGTACTTC. Translated, it gives CASSYGQGAGEQYF.

The V and J genes are TRBV19 and TRBJ2-5; tentatively, D is TRBD1 (5 bases). Germline-derived CDR1 and CDR2 are LNHDA and SQIVND (reference sequence). Trimming stripped 7 bases from V and 0 bases from J, with 18 bases between. The CDR3 spans 16 residues. The CDR3 loop reads CASTSDTKSHQETQYF. In DNA, the CDR3 is TGTGCCAGTACCTCGGACACCAAATCGCACCAAGAGACCCAGTACTTC.

The chain combines TRBV10-3 with TRBJ2-3; TRBD2 matches 7 bases. Germline V gene data show CDR1 as ENHRY and CDR2 as SYGVKD. J was trimmed by 0 bases and V by 5 bases; bases with no gene match: 11. The CDR3 is 17 amino acids. The CDR3 protein is CAISPGGGPASTDTQYF. The CDR3 DNA is TGTGCCATCAGTCCGGGGGGAGGGCCAGCTAGCACAGATACGCAGTATTTT.

This clone was detected only once. V and J are TRBV7-9 and TRBJ2-3; D is unresolved. V shed 6 bases and J shed 2 bases, with 18 bases lying between them. Germline loops: CDR1 SEHNR, CDR2 FQNEAQ (reference sequence). The CDR3 covers 16 residues. CDR3: CASSKSRNQYTDTQYF. CDR3 in DNA: TGTGCCAGCAGTAAGTCCAGAAACCAATACACAGATACGCAGTATTTT. Complete variable domain (other parts from reference TRBV7-9 and TRBJ2-3): DTGVSQNPRHKITKRGQNVTFRCDPISEHNRLYWYRQTLGQGPEFLTYFQNEAQLEKSRLLSDRFSAERPKGSFSTLEIQRTEQGDSAMYLCASSKSRNQYTDTQYFGPGTRLTVL.